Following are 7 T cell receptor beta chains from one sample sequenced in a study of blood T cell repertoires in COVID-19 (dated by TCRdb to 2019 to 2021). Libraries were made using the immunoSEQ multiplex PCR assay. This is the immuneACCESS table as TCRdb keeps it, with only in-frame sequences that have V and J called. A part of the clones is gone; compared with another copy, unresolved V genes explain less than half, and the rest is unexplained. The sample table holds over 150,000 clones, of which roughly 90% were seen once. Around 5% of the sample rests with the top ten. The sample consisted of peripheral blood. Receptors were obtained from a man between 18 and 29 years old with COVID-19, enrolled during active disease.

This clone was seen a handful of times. As DNA, the CDR3 is TGTGCCAGCAGTTTTTACAGGACAGGCAGGATCTCGTATGGCTACACCTTC. Amino acids: CASSFYRTGRISYGYTF. This rearrangement joins TRBV27 to TRBJ1-2; 7 nucleotides align to TRBD1. The germline CDR1 and CDR2 sequences are MNHEY and SMNVEV (reference sequence). The CDR3 sequence is 17 residues long. After removal of 3 bases from V and 5 bases from J, the junction contained 15 bases not matched to a gene.

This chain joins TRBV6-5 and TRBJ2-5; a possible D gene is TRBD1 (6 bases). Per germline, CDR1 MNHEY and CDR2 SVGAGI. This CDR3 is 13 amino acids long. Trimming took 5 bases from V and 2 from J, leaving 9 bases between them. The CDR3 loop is CASSRTVQETQYF. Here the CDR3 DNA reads TGTGCCAGCAGTCGGACAGTTCAAGAGACCCAGTACTTC.

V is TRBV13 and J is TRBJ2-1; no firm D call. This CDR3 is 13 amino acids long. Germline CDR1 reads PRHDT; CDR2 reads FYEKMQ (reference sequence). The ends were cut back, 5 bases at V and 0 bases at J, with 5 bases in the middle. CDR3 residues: CASSPSSYNEQFF. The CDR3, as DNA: TGTGCCAGCAGCCCTAGCTCCTACAATGAGCAGTTCTTC.

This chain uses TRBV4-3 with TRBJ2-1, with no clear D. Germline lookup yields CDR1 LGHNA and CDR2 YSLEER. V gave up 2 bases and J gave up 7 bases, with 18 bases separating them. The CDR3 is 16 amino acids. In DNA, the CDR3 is TGCGCCAGCAGCCAAATCCCCCGGGTCCTCTGGAATGAGCAGTTCTTC. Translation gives CASSQIPRVLWNEQFF.

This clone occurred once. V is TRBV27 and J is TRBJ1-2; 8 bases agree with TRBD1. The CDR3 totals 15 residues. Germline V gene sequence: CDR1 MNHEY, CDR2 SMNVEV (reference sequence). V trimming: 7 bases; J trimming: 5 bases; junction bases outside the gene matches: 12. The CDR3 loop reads CASTISAGGGYGYTF. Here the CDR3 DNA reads TGTGCCAGCACCATTTCGGCAGGGGGCGGGTATGGCTACACCTTC.

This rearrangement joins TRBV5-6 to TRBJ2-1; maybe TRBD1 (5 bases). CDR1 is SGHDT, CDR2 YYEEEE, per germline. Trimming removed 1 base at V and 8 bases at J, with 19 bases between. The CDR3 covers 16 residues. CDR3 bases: TGTGCCAGCAGCTTGTTTTGGCAGGGCGTTCGGTATGAGCAGTTCTTC. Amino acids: CASSLFWQGVRYEQFF. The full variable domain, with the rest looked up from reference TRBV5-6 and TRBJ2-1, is DAGVTQSPTHLIKTRGQQVTLRCSPKSGHDTVSWYQQALGQGPQFIFQYYEEEERQRGNFPDRFSGHQFPNYSSELNVNALLLGDSALYLCASSLFWQGVRYEQFFGPGTRLTVL.

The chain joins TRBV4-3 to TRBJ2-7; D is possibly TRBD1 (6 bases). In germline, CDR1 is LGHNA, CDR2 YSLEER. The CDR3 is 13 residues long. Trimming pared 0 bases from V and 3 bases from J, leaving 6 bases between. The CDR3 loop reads CASSQEDSYEQYF. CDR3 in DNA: TGCGCCAGCAGCCAAGAGGACAGCTACGAGCAGTACTTC.